Listed below are T cell receptor beta chains from one sample, sequenced in a study of CD8 T cells in ankylosing spondylitis. TCRdb reprocessed the 5' RACE reads with MiXCR, giving one entry per CDR3 protein. The data hold around 300,000 distinct CDR3 sequences, with around a tenth observed a single time. The source material was blood, either unsorted or a sorted T cell fraction (not recorded which). The receptors were sampled from a female donor with ankylosing spondylitis or in good health (not recorded which). Each CDR3 is given with its conserved first and last residue.

TRBJ2-5	TRBV5-1	CASSSQGFQETQYF
TRBJ2-7	TRBV7-2	CASSLQFGTGGYEQYF
TRBJ2-1	TRBV7-9	CASTPGRGSYNEQFF
TRBJ1-6	TRBV27	CASSSMRQGRNSPLHF
TRBJ1-1	TRBV5-1	CASSALRTATTEAFF
TRBJ1-1	TRBV20-1	CSAQDRGRGATEAFF
TRBJ1-2	TRBV5-5	CASSFGTATSGYTF
TRBJ2-2	TRBV9	CASSVATSTDKISSWGELFF
TRBJ2-7	TRBV3-1	CASSRSSGSIRAQYF
TRBJ1-2	TRBV10-3	CAITPNRGAGYTF
TRBJ2-7	TRBV6-5	CASSFVGEQYF
TRBJ2-7	TRBV5-1	CASSYRQGGSSYEQYF
TRBJ2-1	TRBV10-3	CAASLSMAGEHNEQFF
TRBJ1-5	TRBV12-3/TRBV12-4	CASSFMTSNQPQHF
TRBJ1-2	TRBV5-1	CASRITGTGSGYTF
TRBJ1-2	TRBV7-9	CASSLEIRGQGYTF
TRBJ2-1	TRBV30	CAWSASVYNEQFF
TRBJ1-2	TRBV29-1	CSVDPGRNYGYTF